The 19 T cell receptor beta chains presented below share a single source sample, sequenced in a study of beta chain features in type 1 diabetes (dated by TCRdb to 2016 to 2019). The protocol used for the library was the immunoSEQ multiplex PCR assay. The entire amount of isolated RNA was reverse transcribed using the High Capacity cDNA Reverse Transcription Kit, so the sequenced TCRB transcripts were expressed ones. Here the immuneACCESS table is served through TCRdb, limited to in-frame sequences with V and J called. Missing clones are a known gap in these copies; in checked studies unresolved V genes cover under half, and the rest lacks a known reason. The sample includes roughly 500,000 clones, with roughly 30% observed a single time. The ten largest account for 0.05% to 0.07% of the sample. Sequenced input: naive CD4+ T cells from blood. Sample cell subset or site, as interpreted from the label and publication: true naive CD4+ T cells. Source of these receptors: a man aged 18 to 30 in good health.

This clone was counted only a few times. V gene TRBV30 combines with J gene TRBJ1-1, with unresolved D. Trimming removed 1 base at V and 5 bases at J, with 5 bases between. The CDR3 has 11 residues. Germline V gives CDR1 GTSNPN, CDR2 SVGIG (reference sequence). In nucleotides, the CDR3 is TGTGCCTGGAGTGGATTGACTGAAGCTTTCTTT. Translation gives CAWSGLTEAFF.

This clone was counted between two and nine times. This chain uses TRBV14 with TRBJ2-1; TRBD1 matches at 9 bases. The CDR3 totals 16 residues. Germline assignment: CDR1 SGHDN and CDR2 FVKESK. Losses at the gene ends were 1 base for V and 3 bases for J; bases not matched to a gene: 4. The CDR3 sequence: CASSQAVTGGYNEQFF. The CDR3 bases are TGTGCCAGCAGCCAAGCTGTGACAGGGGGCTACAATGAGCAGTTCTTC.

This chain connects TRBV19 to TRBJ2-4; 11 bases align to TRBD2. Germline CDR1 reads LNHDA; CDR2 reads SQIVND (reference sequence). The length of the CDR3 is 16 residues. V lost 1 base, J lost 7 bases, and 6 bases stayed unmatched. Here the CDR3 DNA reads TGTGCCAGTAGTATAGCGACTAGCGGGAAGGGGAACATTCAGTACTTC. This gives the protein CASSIATSGKGNIQYF.

This clone was counted a few times. The chain links TRBV30 to TRBJ2-3; 8 bases match TRBD2. Germline V gene data show CDR1 as GTSNPN and CDR2 as SVGIG (reference sequence). This CDR3 spans 16 amino acids. V lost 0 bases, J lost 3 bases, and 8 bases stayed unmatched. CDR3 amino acids: CAWSVLGSGATDTQYF. The CDR3 region has the DNA TGTGCCTGGAGTGTACTGGGTAGCGGGGCAACAGATACGCAGTATTTT. The full variable domain, completed using reference TRBV30 and TRBJ2-3, is SQTIHQWPATLVQPVGSPLSLECTVEGTSNPNLYWYRQAAGRGLQLLFYSVGIGQISSEVPQNLSASRPQDRQFILSSKKLLLSDSGFYLCAWSVLGSGATDTQYFGPGTRLTVL.

The chain employs TRBV7-9 and TRBJ2-3; 7 nucleotides align to TRBD1. Germline V gene data show CDR1 as SEHNR and CDR2 as FQNEAQ (reference sequence). There are 13 residues in the CDR3. V trimming: 6 bases; J trimming: 6 bases; junction bases outside the gene matches: 6. CDR3 sequence: CASRHRGEDTQYF. In DNA form, the CDR3 reads TGTGCCAGCAGGCACAGGGGTGAGGATACGCAGTATTTT.

This rearrangement joins TRBV29-1 to TRBJ2-5, with 7 bases identical to TRBD2. The CDR3 runs to 12 residues. Germline CDR1 is SQVTM and CDR2 is ANQGSEA. V was pared by 6 bases and J by 1 base, with 2 bases of the junction left unmatched. CDR3 DNA: TGCAGCGTCCTAGCGGTCCAAGAGACCCAGTACTTC. Translating gives CSVLAVQETQYF.

V and J are TRBV5-4 and TRBJ2-3; the D gene is possibly TRBD2 (6 bases). The germline V and J ends were trimmed by 3 bases and 2 bases, with 10 bases remaining between them. This CDR3 region has 14 residues. Germline V lookup: CDR1 SGHNT, CDR2 YYREEE (reference sequence). The DNA for the CDR3 is TGTGCCAGCAGCTCGCGGGGTACCACAGATACGCAGTATTTT. This sequence encodes CASSSRGTTDTQYF.

This sequence joins TRBV14 and TRBJ2-1; 10 positions match TRBD2. The CDR3 length is 15 residues. V gave up 4 bases and J gave up 10 bases; unmatched junction bases: 10. The V gene's germline CDR1 is SGHDN and CDR2 FVKESK. CDR3 sequence (DNA): TGTGCCAGCAGCCGAGGGCTAGCGGGAGTACGGGAGCAGTTCTTC. Encoded protein: CASSRGLAGVREQFF.

The chain uses TRBV4-1 and TRBJ2-7; no definite D call. The V end lost 4 bases, the J end lost 0 bases, and 13 bases lay between the germline ends. In germline, CDR1 is MGHRA, CDR2 YSYEKL. The CDR3 sequence is 15 residues long. This CDR3 reads CASSPRPAGSYEQYF. In nucleotides, the CDR3 is TGCGCCAGCAGCCCCCGCCCGGCTGGCTCCTACGAGCAGTACTTC.

This clone was detected a few times. V is TRBV9 and J is TRBJ2-1; D might be TRBD2 (6 bases). CDR3 length: 14 residues. Germline CDR1 reads SGDLS; CDR2 reads YYNGEE. The V gene lost 1 base and the J gene lost 8 bases, with 13 bases spanning the gap. The CDR3, as DNA: TGTGCCAGCAGCGTAAGCGGGTTTATATATGAGCAGTTCTTC. Translated, it gives CASSVSGFIYEQFF.

This clone has a handful of counts. V usage is TRBV30 and J usage is TRBJ2-3, with 10 bases that match TRBD2. Trimming cost V 4 bases and J 4 bases; bases outside gene matches: 11. The CDR3 covers 16 residues. Germline V gives CDR1 GTSNPN, CDR2 SVGIG (reference sequence). The CDR3 bases are TGTGCCTGGACCCCACGGCTAGCGGGAGTCCCAGATACGCAGTATTTT. Translation gives CAWTPRLAGVPDTQYF.

This chain links TRBV16 with TRBJ2-7, with D hard to call. The CDR3 consists of 13 residues. Germline V gene lookup returns CDR1 KGHSY and CDR2 FQNENV. V lost 2 bases to trimming and J lost 3 bases, with 8 bases between them. CDR3 in amino acids: CASSQGRLYEQYF. CDR3 nucleotides: TGTGCCAGCAGCCAAGGACGTCTCTACGAGCAGTACTTC.

The rearrangement uses TRBV30 and TRBJ1-5; 7 nucleotides agree with TRBD1. Losses at the gene ends were 3 bases for V and 2 bases for J; bases not matched to a gene: 10. Germline V gene data show CDR1 as GTSNPN and CDR2 as SVGIG (reference sequence). This CDR3 is built from 16 residues. The CDR3 sequence is CAWSRETGFGNQPQHF. The CDR3 nucleotides are TGTGCCTGGAGCCGAGAGACAGGGTTTGGCAATCAGCCCCAGCATTTT.

The chain recombines TRBV9 with TRBJ2-5; the D is unclear. Trimming cost V 0 bases and J 1 base, with 7 bases left between them. Germline loops: CDR1 SGDLS, CDR2 YYNGEE. CDR3 length: 14 residues. The CDR3 nucleotides are TGTGCCAGCAGCGTAGGGGCAGTCCAAGAGACCCAGTACTTC. Protein: CASSVGAVQETQYF. The whole variable domain, filled in from reference TRBV9 and TRBJ2-5, reads DSGVTQTPKHLITATGQRVTLRCSPRSGDLSVYWYQQSLDQGLQFLIQYYNGEERAKGNILERFSAQQFPDLHSELNLSSLELGDSALYFCASSVGAVQETQYFGPGTRLLVL.

The chain carries TRBV21-1 and TRBJ1-5. TRBV21-1 is marked as a pseudogene. The CDR3 consists of 15 residues. The CDR3 reads CASSKARGGEGPQHF. Here the CDR3 DNA reads TGTGCCAGCAGCAAAGCGCGGGGGGGCGAAGGGCCCCAGCATTTT.

This clone was picked up a small number of times. J is TRBJ1-5 and V is TRBV30; D call uncertain. The V gene lost 0 bases and the J gene lost 2 bases, with 11 bases spanning the gap. This CDR3 comprises 15 residues. Germline CDR1 reads GTSNPN; CDR2 reads SVGIG (reference sequence). The CDR3 spells CAWSVLGSGNQPQHF. CDR3 in DNA: TGTGCCTGGAGTGTACTGGGGTCGGGCAATCAGCCCCAGCATTTT.

In its sample, this clone was seen a few times. V and J are TRBV30 and TRBJ1-2; no clear D. CDR3 length: 15 residues. CDR1 is GTSNPN, CDR2 SVGIG, per germline (reference sequence). The V and J ends lost 0 bases and 4 bases respectively, with 15 bases between them. The DNA for the CDR3 is TGTGCCTGGAGTGTACGGCAGGCCAACGTCTATGGCTACACCTTC. Translation: CAWSVRQANVYGYTF.

V usage is TRBV29-1 and J usage is TRBJ1-4; D is undetermined. The CDR3 runs 14 residues. Germline V gene data show CDR1 as SQVTM and CDR2 as ANQGSEA. V was clipped by 4 bases and J by 2 bases, with 11 bases between them. The CDR3 loop is CSVGVAPTNEKLFF. DNA for the CDR3: TGCAGCGTTGGAGTCGCCCCCACTAATGAAAAACTGTTTTTT.

With respect to this clone: Other nucleotide sequences in the sample specify the same CDR3. The chain carries TRBV29-1 and TRBJ2-1; no reliable D call. V dropped 5 bases and J dropped 4 bases, with 9 bases sitting between them. In germline, CDR1 is SQVTM, CDR2 ANQGSEA. The CDR3 is 12 residues long. In nucleotides, the CDR3 is TGCAGCGTTAGGCTAGATTACAATGAGCAGTTCTTC. It codes for CSVRLDYNEQFF.